This T cell receptor beta chain was identified during a study of cytomegalovirus exposure and HLA in healthy donors. Study-wide results and limits: The study flagged roughly 160 TCR beta chains as cytomegalovirus-associated.

PCR amplification relied on 60 Vbeta primers (plus 13 Jbeta primers). Repertoires were generated with immunoSEQ multiplex PCR, while TCRdb's copy carries only in-frame clones and drops some. The sample has more than 70,000 clones; over 70% are singletons. The V segment lost 5 bases and the J segment 5 bases; nucleotides outside the gene matches: 15. CDR1 and CDR2 (germline): SEHNR, FQNEAQ (reference sequence). This CDR3 has 17 residues. Of note for this clone: Its antigen is unidentified.

The genes are TRBV7-9 and TRBJ2-3; TRBD2 matches 8 bases. The specimen was PBMCs. The TCR comes from a man aged 40-49 years in good health and CMV-seronegative. The DNA of the CDR3 is TGTGCCAGCAGCCGTCGACTAGCGACCCAAGTAGAAGATACGCAGTATTTT. This translates into CASSRRLATQVEDTQYF.